Included here is one T cell receptor beta chain sequence, with context. Its cognate antigen has yet to be identified. Base-call qualities are not available, and no considerably larger clone is one nucleotide away. This entry is derived from a study of T cell responses to AZD1222 COVID-19 vaccine (TCRdb year 2021). With regard to the full study: A total of around 240 trial participants underwent TCR sequencing, of whom nearly 210 had received two doses of AZD1222 and 26 had received two doses of the MenACWY control vaccine. Enrollment into the trials was organized by age into subgroups of 18-55, 56-69 and 70-plus years, and those subgroups contained roughly 140, 27 and 60 TCR-sequenced participants, respectively.

The time point label on this specimen signifies: about 28 days (+/-7) after the second vaccine dose. AZD1222 recipients whose second dose came at about 4 weeks and those whose second dose came at about 12 weeks were combined into one group, since spike-specific TCR depth and breadth did not differ between the two schedules. The vaccinee samples were drawn from two UK trials, COV001 and COV002, one of which was a single-blind randomized controlled phase 2/3 trial testing AZD1222 (ChAdOx1 nCoV-19) in healthy adults. For TCRbeta chain sequencing, PBMC samples were collected from trial participants at day 0 and at day 28 after the second dose. The CDR3 regions of human TCRbeta chains were analyzed by immunosequencing. The study's own analysis went as follows. Repertoire TCRs were matched against a reference library of SARS-CoV-2-specific TCRs generated with the MIRA antigen-specificity platform. Breadth meant the fraction of unique TCRs that were SARS-CoV-2-associated, whereas depth meant the fraction of total T cells that were SARS-CoV-2-associated. Each spike-specific TCR was assigned to its reactive spike region and to a CD4 or CD8 class using the MIRA data. Log10-transformed breadth and depth values were compared by one-way ANOVA with Sidak's multiple comparisons tests. The immuneACCESS repertoire file appears here via TCRdb, limited to in-frame rearrangements. These files lack a portion of the clones; in checked studies, under half of the deficit traces to unresolved V genes, and the cause of the others is not known. That table furnishes V, J and clone size, whereas the DNA furnished D and trimming. The sample table contains about 150,000 clones; only one count was recorded for approximately 90% of them. Approximately 3% of the sample is taken by the ten largest.

Study-wide conclusions, independent of this receptor: Participants were mostly white British, with more females than males. The authors suggested clonal diversity may have been underestimated. Because no day 14 peak-response samples were available, the repertoires could be characterized only after the peak T cell response. Conclusions about previously exposed vaccinees are limited because only 5 or 6 AZD1222 recipients were SARS-CoV-2 seropositive at baseline. The 56-69-year group was small, and its depth increase did not reach significance, likely because of low power. Epitopes outside the regions mutated in the B.1.351 and B.1.1.7 variants were reportedly recognized by nearly half of the unique spike-specific TCRs. After two AZD1222 doses, spike-specific TCR breadth and depth were significantly higher than at day 0 and than in MenACWY recipients. The vaccine-associated CD4 TCRs covered the entire spike protein, and the dominant responses fell in regions 160-218 and 743-854.

The CDR3 spans 14 residues, from the cysteine through the phenylalanine. The entry retains the CDR3 DNA only, 42 bases that are in frame from base 1. Sequences LGHNT (CDR1) and FRNRAP (CDR2) are obtained from the germline V gene. V sheds 0 bases and J sheds 2 bases, leaving 7 bases between their ends. The rearrangement combines TRBV12-5 with TRBJ1-2; the D gene identity is not certain. This sequence originates from an adult who received the AZD1222 COVID-19 vaccine. Sequencing was performed on peripheral blood, taken 28 days after the second AZD1222 dose. CDR3 region: CASGLVDGNYGYTF. The bases read TGTGCTAGTGGTTTGGTAGACGGGAACTATGGCTACACCTTC.